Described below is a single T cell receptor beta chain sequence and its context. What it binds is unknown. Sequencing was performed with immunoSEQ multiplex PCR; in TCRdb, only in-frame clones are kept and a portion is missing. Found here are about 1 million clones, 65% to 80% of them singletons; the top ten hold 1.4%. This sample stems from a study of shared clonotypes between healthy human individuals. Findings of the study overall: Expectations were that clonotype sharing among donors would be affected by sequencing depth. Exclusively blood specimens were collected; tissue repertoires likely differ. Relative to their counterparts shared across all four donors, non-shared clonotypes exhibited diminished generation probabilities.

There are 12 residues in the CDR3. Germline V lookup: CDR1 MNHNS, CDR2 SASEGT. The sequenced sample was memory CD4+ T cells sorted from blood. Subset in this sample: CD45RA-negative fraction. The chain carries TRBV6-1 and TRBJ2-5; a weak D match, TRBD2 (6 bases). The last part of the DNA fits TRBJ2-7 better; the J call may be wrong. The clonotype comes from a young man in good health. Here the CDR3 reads CASSTRGYEQYF. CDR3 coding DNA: TGTGCCAGCAGTACGCGGGGCTACGAGCAGTACTTC.